This T cell receptor beta chain was sequenced in a study of vaccination and CD4 T cells after COVID-19. Overall study findings and caveats: Looking at convalescent patients, a median approximately 86% of reactive clones were present only post-vaccination.

The assay that was used to sequence DNA from cultured CD4+ T cells was the Oncomine TCR Beta short-read assay. Once CD4+ T cells had been cultured, genomic DNA was extracted from them. Via MiXCR, TCRdb re-called the PCR reads, giving one row per CDR3 protein. The data show approximately 20,000 distinct CDR3 sequences, roughly half seen once. The treatment was: approximately 9-day PBMC culture with coronavirus spike peptide pools or control peptides (ViraFEST assay). Recorded positive PCR dates fall between March and December 2020, preceding US Alpha, Beta and Delta variants. A few counts support this clonotype. Its antigen is still unknown. CDR1 is KGHDR and CDR2 is SFDVKD in the germline V gene. The CDR3 consists of 14 residues. V lost 4 bases and J lost 0; bases outside the gene matches: 0.

Sequencing was done on a sample of CD4+ T cells from blood, cultured in vitro. This TCR came from a human donor who had recovered from COVID-19. The chain carries TRBV24-1 and TRBJ2-3, with 7 bases that match TRBD1. CDR3 region: CATSETGSTDTQYF. Here the CDR3 DNA reads TGTGCCACCAGTGAGACAGGGAGCACAGATACGCAGTATTTT.